A single T cell receptor beta chain is shown here with its context. This specimen comes from a study of blood T cell repertoires in COVID-19. Study in general: PBMCs, B-cell-depleted T cells, or T cells provided the cDNA or gDNA that made up the material.

The length of the CDR3 is 17 residues. CDR1 MGHRA and CDR2 YSYEKL come from the germline V gene. Trimming took off 0 bases at V and 5 bases at J, with 17 bases between the two ends. Recruitment covered fewer than 25 US areas and drew participants whose ages spanned 18 to 89 years. As originally analysed: Amplification of reference gene primers provided the estimated nucleated cell counts. Libraries were prepared by immunoSEQ multiplex PCR; TCRdb keeps only in-frame clonotypes and omits some of them. V and J calls and clone size follow that table, whereas D and trimming were derived from the DNA. The repertoire holds around 280,000 clones, with around 88% as singletons.

V is TRBV4-1 and J is TRBJ2-1; D possibly corresponds to TRBD2 (5 bases). Sequencing was carried out using PBMCs or T cells enriched from blood (not recorded which). The clonotype comes from a woman in her forties who had recovered from COVID-19. CDR3 DNA sequence: TGCGCCAGCAGCCAAGATGGTGGGCGGACTGGAAACAATGAGCAGTTCTTC. Translation: CASSQDGGRTGNNEQFF.